This TCR beta chain was obtained from a study of identical twins. A universal primer site came from template switching; cDNA carried unique molecular identifiers. Each CDR3 protein is one row after TCRdb ran MiXCR on the 5' RACE reads. The data contain about 890,000 distinct CDR3 sequences, approximately 13% of them singletons. Study-level findings and limits: Reduced insertions were recorded for abundant cord blood beta clonotypes, with no such pattern in memory repertoires.

Trimming left V 3 bases short and J 5 bases short, with 7 bases between. The CDR3 sequence is 12 residues long. A few counts support this clonotype. The antigen is not known. The sample was also reused in another study, on yellow fever vaccine responses in identical twins.

The specimen was PBMCs. The source is a woman between 18 and 29 years old in good health. This rearrangement joins TRBV12-3 or TRBV12-4 to TRBJ2-5, with unresolved D. The CDR3 DNA follows: TGTGCCAGCAGTTTTGGAGCGGAGACCCAGTACTTC. Protein product: CASSFGAETQYF.